Each of the 15 T cell receptor beta chains below was sequenced from the same sample in a study of blood T cell repertoires in COVID-19. Some clones are missing from TCRdb's copy, which holds only in-frame ones; the method was immunoSEQ multiplex PCR. The table has 310,000 or so clones, roughly 88% seen once; the top ten hold roughly 4.1%. The sequencing sample was made of peripheral blood. Source of these receptors: a woman between 50 and 59 years old with active or convalescent COVID-19.

The chain recombines TRBV5-1 with TRBJ2-2; D gene unclear. CDR1 and CDR2 (germline): SGHRS, YFSETQ. The CDR3 is made up of 15 amino acids. V was pared by 0 bases and J by 4 bases, with 10 bases between. CDR3 amino acids: CASSLDPGITGELFF. The CDR3 DNA reads TGCGCCAGCAGCTTGGATCCGGGTATCACCGGGGAGCTGTTTTTT.

The sample holds one count of this clone. The J gene is TRBJ1-2, the V gene TRBV19; the match to TRBD1 covers 7 bases. Germline-derived CDR1 and CDR2 are LNHDA and SQIVND (reference sequence). This CDR3 region has 16 residues. With V trimmed by 3 bases and J by 8 bases, 15 bases remained unmatched. CDR3 loop: CASSMGVAGTVVGYTF. The CDR3 DNA reads TGTGCCAGTAGTATGGGAGTAGCCGGGACAGTAGTAGGCTACACCTTC.

The V and J genes are TRBV4-2 and TRBJ1-3; 10 bases agree with TRBD1. The V gene end was trimmed by 0 bases and the J gene end by 1 base; junction bases not matched to a gene: 6. This CDR3 has 18 amino acids. Germline V gene data show CDR1 as LGHNA and CDR2 as YNFKEQ. CDR3 nucleotides: TGTGCCAGCAGCCAAGATTTGGGACAGGGGCTTTCTGGAAACACCATATATTTT. It yields the protein CASSQDLGQGLSGNTIYF.

The genes are TRBV5-1 and TRBJ1-5, with D possibly being TRBD1 (5 bases). CDR1 SGHRS and CDR2 YFSETQ come from the germline V gene. The CDR3 covers 15 residues. V was cut by 0 bases and J by 5 bases, with 12 bases left in between. The CDR3 is CASSLGGTRDQPQHF. The CDR3 nucleotides are TGCGCCAGCAGCTTGGGAGGGACTCGAGATCAGCCCCAGCATTTT.

The V and J genes are TRBV10-3 and TRBJ1-2; no definite D call. The CDR3 runs to 13 residues. CDR1 and CDR2 (germline): ENHRY, SYGVKD. With 6 bases removed from V and 7 bases from J, the gap between germline ends came to 15 bases. The DNA for the CDR3 is TGTGCCATCAGACTCCCGACGGGTCTTGGCTACACCTTC. This translates into CAIRLPTGLGYTF.

This clone was seen only a few times. The rearrangement links TRBV9 to TRBJ1-4; D ambiguous. The CDR3 is 15 amino acids. V lost 6 bases to trimming and J lost 5 bases, with 17 bases between them. The V gene's germline CDR1 is SGDLS and CDR2 YYNGEE. The CDR3 here is CASTPLGYENEKLFF. The CDR3 nucleotides are TGTGCCAGCACCCCGTTGGGCTACGAGAATGAAAAACTGTTTTTT.

The count of this clone is one. J is TRBJ2-2 and V is TRBV14, with 9 bases aligning to TRBD2. Germline V gene lookup returns CDR1 SGHDN and CDR2 FVKESK. CDR3 length: 18 amino acids. V lost 4 bases and J lost 2; bases outside the gene matches: 11. CDR3 protein: CASSLYRSSGTNTGELFF. The DNA of the CDR3 is TGTGCCAGCAGCCTTTATCGGTCTAGCGGGACAAACACCGGGGAGCTGTTTTTT.

The chain joins TRBV6-5 to TRBJ2-1, with 10 bases identical to TRBD2. V gave up 0 bases and J gave up 5 bases; unmatched junction bases: 1. CDR3 length equals 15 residues. The V gene's germline CDR1 is MNHEY and CDR2 SVGAGI. CDR3 region: CASSYSTSGHNEQFF. CDR3 DNA sequence: TGTGCCAGCAGTTACTCGACTAGCGGGCACAATGAGCAGTTCTTC.

V and J are TRBV28 and TRBJ1-5; 8 bases align to TRBD1. J lost 4 bases, V lost 6 bases, and 8 bases had no gene match. The CDR3 extends over 15 amino acids. CDR1 MDHEN and CDR2 SYDVKM come from the germline V gene. CDR3 residues: CASSREGQANQPQHF. As DNA, the CDR3 is TGTGCCAGCAGCAGGGAGGGACAGGCAAATCAGCCCCAGCATTTT.

The chain recombines TRBV3-1 (or the pseudogene TRBV3-2) with TRBJ2-2; TRBD2 agrees at 9 bases. Trimming at V came to 8 bases and at J to 4 bases, leaving 11 bases not matched to a gene. This CDR3 contains 16 residues. The germline V gene encodes CDR1 LGHDT and CDR2 YNNKEL (reference sequence). The CDR3 sequence: CASALAGGGRTGELFF. In nucleotides, the CDR3 is TGTGCCAGCGCTCTGGCGGGAGGGGGACGCACCGGGGAGCTGTTTTTT.

J is TRBJ2-7 and V is TRBV7-2, with D perhaps matching TRBD2 (5 bases). The CDR3 is 14 amino acids. Germline CDR1 and CDR2: SGHTA and FQGNSA. Trimming stripped 5 bases from V and 1 base from J, with 12 bases between. The chain's CDR3 is CASSAGLGSYEQYF. CDR3 sequence (DNA): TGTGCCAGCAGCGCTGGACTCGGATCCTACGAGCAGTACTTC. Looking up the rest from reference TRBV7-2 and TRBJ2-7 gives the full variable domain: GAGVSQSPSNKVTEKGKDVELRCDPISGHTALYWYRQSLGQGLEFLIYFQGNSAPDKSGLPSDRFSAERTGGSVSTLTIQRTQQEDSAVYLCASSAGLGSYEQYFGPGTRLTVT.

The chain joins TRBV27 to TRBJ1-5, with 7 bases that match TRBD1. The V segment lost 9 bases and the J segment 8 bases; nucleotides outside the gene matches: 13. The CDR3 is made up of 14 amino acids. The V gene's germline CDR1 is MNHEY and CDR2 SMNVEV (reference sequence). Here the CDR3 reads CASKPGQRYEPQHF. The DNA of the CDR3 is TGTGCCAGTAAACCGGGACAGAGGTATGAGCCCCAGCATTTT.

The V call is TRBV4-1, the J call TRBJ2-1, with D perhaps TRBD2 (5 bases). Germline CDR1 MGHRA, CDR2 YSYEKL. This CDR3 comprises 14 residues. Trimming stripped 0 bases from V and 12 bases from J, with 15 bases between. CDR3 in amino acids: CASSQDSGLGGQFF. In DNA form, the CDR3 reads TGCGCCAGCAGCCAAGATTCGGGGTTAGGCGGGCAGTTCTTC.

By share of the sample, this clone is medium-sized. V is TRBV7-3 and J is TRBJ1-1; 11 bases line up with TRBD1. The V gene's germline CDR1 is SGHTA and CDR2 FQGTGA. The CDR3 runs 15 residues. V lost 5 bases, J lost 7 bases, and 9 bases stayed unmatched. Here the CDR3 reads CASSAVGGTGGEAFF. In DNA, the CDR3 is TGTGCCAGCAGCGCCGTCGGCGGGACAGGGGGTGAAGCTTTCTTT.

The chain employs TRBV10-3 and TRBJ2-7, with 9 bases lining up with TRBD1. Germline CDR1 and CDR2: ENHRY and SYGVKD. This CDR3 contains 14 residues. Trimming at V came to 6 bases and at J to 2 bases, leaving 5 bases not matched to a gene. This CDR3 is CAIRLGQGTYEQYF. The CDR3 DNA follows: TGTGCCATCAGATTGGGACAGGGTACCTACGAGCAGTACTTC.